This TCR beta chain comes out of a study of cytomegalovirus exposure and HLA in healthy donors. Study results and limitations: TRBV6-2, TRBV6-3 and other indistinguishable V segments were excluded. An assumption of roughly uniform sequencing depth across donors underlay the presence/absence analyses. Most of the TCR beta V segments (in an earlier analysis) were productive either about 90% or about 30% of the time.

A remark on this clone: The antigen is not known. This same CDR3 is encoded by further DNA sequences in the sample.

Both 60 Vbeta primers and 13 Jbeta primers went into the PCR. Assay: immunoSEQ multiplex PCR; the TCRdb copy retains only in-frame clones and omits some. Seen here are about 200,000 clones, roughly 68% observed once, and the top ten hold approximately 1.8%. The length of the CDR3 is 13 residues. Trimming left V 1 base short and J 6 bases short, with 6 bases between. The germline gives CDR1 SGHTA, CDR2 FQGTGA. Sequencing was done on a sample of PBMCs. The sequence was obtained from a woman aged 25 to 45 in good health and CMV-seronegative. The chain is built from TRBV7-3 and TRBJ2-2, with D perhaps TRBD2 (6 bases). The CDR3 reads CASSLSGAGELFF. The CDR3 coding sequence is TGTGCCAGCAGCTTAAGCGGGGCCGGGGAGCTGTTTTTT.